The 32 T cell receptor beta chains in this list originate from one sample, sequenced in a study of blood T cell repertoires in COVID-19. The repertoire was sequenced with immunoSEQ multiplex PCR; TCRdb's copy has only in-frame clones and lacks some. The sample shows roughly 140,000 clones, about 85% of them seen only once. What was sequenced was peripheral blood. The receptors stem from a woman in her forties with active or convalescent COVID-19.

This chain uses TRBV28 with TRBJ2-5; 7 bases agree with TRBD2. Germline values: CDR1 MDHEN, CDR2 SYDVKM. This CDR3 comprises 15 residues. V trimming: 3 bases; J trimming: 4 bases; junction bases outside the gene matches: 8. The CDR3 reads CASSLGGTRRETQYF. In DNA, the CDR3 is TGTGCCAGCAGTTTGGGGGGGACCAGGAGAGAGACCCAGTACTTC.

V usage is TRBV6-6 and J usage is TRBJ1-6, with no clear D. Trimming pared 7 bases from V and 7 bases from J, leaving 17 bases between. CDR1 and CDR2 (germline): MNHNY, SVGAGI (reference sequence). The CDR3 spans 15 residues. As DNA, the CDR3 is TGTGCCAGCACTCGCAGCGAGCGGCCCAATTCACCCCTCCACTTT. Translated, it gives CASTRSERPNSPLHF.

This chain connects TRBV10-1 to TRBJ1-2; 9 bases align to TRBD1. The trim removed 6 bases at V and 7 bases at J, leaving 6 bases unmatched. CDR3 size: 13 residues. From germline, CDR1 is WNHNN and CDR2 SYGVQD (reference sequence). CDR3 nucleotide sequence: TGCGCCAGCAGATCGGGACAGGGAGGTGGCTACACCTTC. Its protein is CASRSGQGGGYTF.

The rearrangement uses TRBV10-3 and TRBJ1-5; the D gene is possibly TRBD1 (5 bases). The V end lost 1 base, the J end lost 0 bases, and 13 bases lay between the germline ends. The length of the CDR3 is 17 residues. In germline, CDR1 is ENHRY, CDR2 SYGVKD. The CDR3 DNA follows: TGTGCCATCAGTGAGTTTGGCGGGGGTGGTAGCAATCAGCCCCAGCATTTT. This translates into CAISEFGGGGSNQPQHF.

The count of this clone is one. The V call is TRBV9, the J call TRBJ2-5, with 9 bases that match TRBD2. The germline gives CDR1 SGDLS, CDR2 YYNGEE. Unmatched junction bases numbered 11, after V lost 4 bases and J lost 1 base. CDR3 size: 17 residues. CDR3 DNA sequence: TGTGCCAGCAGCCCAGGGGGGCAAGCGGGAGGCCAAGAGACCCAGTACTTC. Translation: CASSPGGQAGGQETQYF.

This sequence joins TRBV5-3 and TRBJ1-2; 8 bases match TRBD1. TRBV5-3 is known as an ORF, though its function is uncertain. The junction had 19 bases not matched to a gene; V was cut back by 2 bases and J by 7 bases. This CDR3 has 18 amino acids. The CDR3 coding sequence is TGTGCCAGAAGCTTCCCGGACAGGGACGGGGGAGCGGAGAGTGGCTACACCTTC. This encodes CARSFPDRDGGAESGYTF.

The chain recombines TRBV6-6 with TRBJ1-5; no firm D call. V dropped 0 bases and J dropped 7 bases, with 7 bases sitting between them. There are 13 residues in the CDR3. The germline V gene encodes CDR1 MNHNY and CDR2 SVGAGI (reference sequence). CDR3 in amino acids: CASSYSSRQPQHF. The CDR3 nucleotides read TGTGCCAGCAGTTACTCCTCCAGGCAGCCCCAGCATTTT.

This clone was counted a few times. This chain links TRBV19 with TRBJ1-5; D is possibly TRBD1 (5 bases). Trimming pared 6 bases from V and 7 bases from J, leaving 16 bases between. The length of the CDR3 is 14 residues. Germline lookup yields CDR1 LNHDA and CDR2 SQIVND (reference sequence). The CDR3 sequence is CASSPGGRGQPQHF. CDR3 bases: TGTGCCAGTAGCCCCGGGGGACGAGGACAGCCCCAGCATTTT.

This chain links TRBV7-2 with TRBJ1-2; D might be TRBD1 (6 bases). CDR1 is SGHTA and CDR2 is FQGNSA in the germline V gene. V was trimmed by 5 bases and J by 4 bases, leaving 14 bases between them. This CDR3 comprises 14 residues. CDR3 in DNA: TGTGCCAGCAGCGGCCAGGGGCAGGGCTATGGCTACACCTTC. Amino acid sequence: CASSGQGQGYGYTF.

CDR3: CASSHPGPSYGYTF. The CDR3, as DNA: TGCGCCAGCAGCCACCCAGGGCCGTCCTATGGCTACACCTTC. This chain uses TRBV5-1 with TRBJ1-2, with a tentative D call TRBD1 (5 bases). CDR1 and CDR2 from the germline V gene are SGHRS and YFSETQ. Trimming took 4 bases from V and 4 from J, leaving 14 bases between them. This CDR3 is built from 14 residues.

In DNA form, the CDR3 reads TGTGCCAGCAGTTTACTAACAGGGGGTTGGACTGAAGCTTTCTTT. Translating gives CASSLLTGGWTEAFF. The chain couples TRBV28 to TRBJ1-1; 8 bases match TRBD1. J was trimmed by 5 bases and V by 2 bases; bases with no gene match: 7. The CDR3 runs to 15 residues. Looked up from germline, CDR1 is MDHEN and CDR2 is SYDVKM.

Only a few counts were recorded for this clone. V usage is TRBV7-9 and J usage is TRBJ1-4, with D unclear. The CDR3 runs 15 residues. V was clipped by 1 base and J by 9 bases, with 15 bases between them. Germline assignment: CDR1 SEHNR and CDR2 FQNEAQ (reference sequence). The CDR3 nucleotides are TGTGCCAGCAGCTTAGGGACTCCGTCTATCCAAAAACTGTTTTTT. As protein: CASSLGTPSIQKLFF.

The chain is built from TRBV4-3 and TRBJ2-7, with TRBD1 identical over 8 bases. CDR1 and CDR2 from the germline V gene are LGHNA and YSLEER. Losses at the gene ends were 3 bases for V and 7 bases for J; bases not matched to a gene: 11. The CDR3 covers 15 residues. CDR3 protein: CASSHTPGRGLEQYF. CDR3 nucleotide sequence: TGCGCCAGCAGCCACACACCCGGCAGGGGGCTGGAGCAGTACTTC.

This chain links TRBV6-5 with TRBJ1-5, with 10 positions matching TRBD1. CDR1 is MNHEY and CDR2 is SVGAGI in the germline V gene. Germline trimming cut 0 bases from V and 7 bases from J; bases unmatched to any gene: 3. This CDR3 has 15 amino acids. The CDR3 nucleotides read TGTGCCAGCAGTTACTCTGGGACAGGGGACCAGCCCCAGCATTTT. Protein product: CASSYSGTGDQPQHF.

The chain links TRBV6-5 to TRBJ1-2; no definite D call. V shed 4 bases and J shed 0 bases, with 9 bases lying between them. Germline CDR1 MNHEY, CDR2 SVGAGI. The CDR3 contains 14 residues. CDR3 in amino acids: CASSFSGSNYGYTF. In DNA, the CDR3 is TGTGCCAGCAGTTTCTCCGGGTCTAACTATGGCTACACCTTC.

This clone was picked up a small number of times. The rearrangement uses TRBV29-1 and TRBJ1-3; maybe TRBD1 (5 bases). This CDR3 is 13 amino acids long. Germline loops: CDR1 SQVTM, CDR2 ANQGSEA. Trimming stripped 4 bases from V and 7 bases from J, with 14 bases between. The CDR3 spells CSVGGALGNTIYF. The DNA for the CDR3 is TGCAGCGTTGGTGGGGCTTTGGGGAACACCATATATTTT.

V usage is TRBV5-6 and J usage is TRBJ1-1, with TRBD1 matching 7 bases. This CDR3 spans 16 amino acids. Per germline, CDR1 SGHDT and CDR2 YYEEEE. The J segment lost 2 bases and the V segment lost 4 bases, leaving 11 bases of the junction unmatched. The CDR3 DNA reads as TGTGCCAGCAGCCGACTGGACAGGAATCAAAACACTGAAGCTTTCTTT. This translates into CASSRLDRNQNTEAFF.

In nucleotides, the CDR3 is TGTGCCAGCAGCGTAGCTACGGGGAGCAAATGGGAGACCCAGTACTTC. It specifies CASSVATGSKWETQYF. This rearrangement joins TRBV9 to TRBJ2-5; D possibly corresponds to TRBD2 (5 bases). V lost 0 bases to trimming and J lost 5 bases, with 17 bases between them. The CDR3 is 16 amino acids. CDR1 and CDR2 from the germline V gene are SGDLS and YYNGEE. Drawing the rest from reference TRBV9 and TRBJ2-5, the complete variable domain is DSGVTQTPKHLITATGQRVTLRCSPRSGDLSVYWYQQSLDQGLQFLIQYYNGEERAKGNILERFSAQQFPDLHSELNLSSLELGDSALYFCASSVATGSKWETQYFGPGTRLLVL.

The table lists this clone with a count of one. CDR3 residues: CASSQQGGTEAFF. The CDR3, as DNA: TGTGCCAGCAGCCAACAGGGGGGCACTGAAGCTTTCTTT. The chain employs TRBV3-1 (or the pseudogene TRBV3-2) and TRBJ1-1; 7 bases line up with TRBD1. V trimming: 2 bases; J trimming: 4 bases; junction bases outside the gene matches: 1. CDR1 LGHDT and CDR2 YNNKEL come from the germline V gene (reference sequence). The length of the CDR3 is 13 residues.

The chain employs TRBV30 and TRBJ2-1; D is unresolved. Germline assignment: CDR1 GTSNPN and CDR2 SVGIG (reference sequence). This CDR3 contains 14 residues. V lost 6 bases to trimming and J lost 0 bases, with 12 bases between them. Written as DNA, the CDR3 is TGTGCCTGTCCTGGTCTCAGCTCCTACAATGAGCAGTTCTTC. Translation: CACPGLSSYNEQFF. Filled out from reference TRBV30 and TRBJ2-1, the complete variable domain reads SQTIHQWPATLVQPVGSPLSLECTVEGTSNPNLYWYRQAAGRGLQLLFYSVGIGQISSEVPQNLSASRPQDRQFILSSKKLLLSDSGFYLCACPGLSSYNEQFFGPGTRLTVL.

This chain connects TRBV6-6 to TRBJ2-7; D is perhaps TRBD1 (5 bases). Germline V CDR1 and CDR2: MNHNY, SVGAGI (reference sequence). V was cut by 5 bases and J by 3 bases, with 11 bases left in between. This CDR3 has 13 residues. The CDR3 loop reads CASSKGWNYEQYF. As DNA, the CDR3 is TGTGCCAGCAGTAAGGGGTGGAACTACGAGCAGTACTTC.

CDR3 nucleotides: TGTGCCAGCAGCTTGGAACAGGGGCGCTACGAGCAGTACTTC. Its protein product is CASSLEQGRYEQYF. The chain couples TRBV7-9 to TRBJ2-7; 7 bases map to TRBD1. V gave up 3 bases and J gave up 3 bases; unmatched junction bases: 5. The CDR3 has 14 residues. CDR1 SEHNR and CDR2 FQNEAQ come from the germline V gene (reference sequence).

V and J are TRBV28 and TRBJ1-1; D possibly corresponds to TRBD1 (6 bases). In germline, CDR1 is MDHEN, CDR2 SYDVKM. The V end lost 6 bases, the J end lost 5 bases, and 19 bases lay between the germline ends. The CDR3 is made up of 15 amino acids. The CDR3 spells CASSLMGAEVTEAFF. The CDR3 DNA follows: TGTGCCAGCAGCCTAATGGGGGCCGAGGTAACTGAAGCTTTCTTT.

The chain employs TRBV29-1 and TRBJ2-7; 7 nucleotides agree with TRBD1. V lost 7 bases to trimming and J lost 7 bases; unmatched junction nucleotides: 4. The length of the CDR3 is 10 residues. The germline V gene has CDR1 SQVTM and CDR2 ANQGSEA. The CDR3 reads CSGGDREQYF. For the CDR3, the DNA is TGCAGCGGAGGGGACAGAGAGCAGTACTTC.

The chain couples TRBV29-1 to TRBJ1-1, with 9 bases lining up with TRBD1. This CDR3 is 14 amino acids long. In germline, CDR1 is SQVTM, CDR2 ANQGSEA. Losses at the gene ends were 1 base for V and 11 bases for J; bases not matched to a gene: 11. The chain's CDR3 is CSVEGGTGPLEAFF. The DNA of the CDR3 is TGCAGCGTTGAAGGAGGGACAGGGCCATTAGAGGCTTTCTTT.

This clone was recorded once. This chain connects TRBV21-1 to TRBJ1-2; TRBD1 reflects the table's D call only, with no check against the DNA. TRBV21-1 is flagged as a pseudogene. CDR3 length: 14 residues. The CDR3 region is CASSLGGDNYGYTF. Here the CDR3 DNA reads TGTGCCAGCAGTTTAGGGGGTGATAACTATGGCTACACCTTC.

This chain uses TRBV5-1 with TRBJ2-7; D perhaps matches TRBD1 (6 bases). The germline V gene has CDR1 SGHRS and CDR2 YFSETQ. The CDR3 length is 13 residues. Trimming pared 4 bases from V and 6 bases from J, leaving 14 bases between. CDR3 nucleotide sequence: TGCGCCAGCAGCCAAACAGGGTTTGGCGAGCAGTACTTC. The encoded protein is CASSQTGFGEQYF.

The chain combines TRBV6-2 or TRBV6-3 with TRBJ2-5; tentative D call: TRBD1 (6 bases). V gave up 2 bases and J gave up 4 bases, with 20 bases separating them. Per germline, CDR1 MNHEY and CDR2 SVGEGT. The CDR3 totals 17 residues. Here the CDR3 DNA reads TGTGCCAGCAGTTACCCCCCTGTAACAGGGTTGGGAGAGACCCAGTACTTC. Its translation is CASSYPPVTGLGETQYF.

V gene TRBV19 combines with J gene TRBJ1-2; 7 bases match TRBD1. CDR3 length: 15 amino acids. After removal of 8 bases from V and 5 bases from J, the junction contained 14 bases not matched to a gene. Germline CDR1 is LNHDA and CDR2 is SQIVND (reference sequence). CDR3 region: CASFGTATSQYGYTF. As DNA, the CDR3 is TGTGCCAGTTTCGGGACAGCAACTTCTCAATATGGCTACACCTTC.

This chain links TRBV29-1 with TRBJ1-2; a possible D gene is TRBD1 (6 bases). Germline V gives CDR1 SQVTM, CDR2 ANQGSEA. V was trimmed by 6 bases and J by 3 bases, leaving 17 bases between them. This CDR3 comprises 14 residues. Here the CDR3 reads CSVEKGQFYYGYTF. The DNA of the CDR3 is TGCAGCGTAGAGAAAGGACAGTTCTACTATGGCTACACCTTC.

V is TRBV7-2 and J is TRBJ2-2, with D uncertain. The CDR3 length is 14 residues. The V gene's germline CDR1 is SGHTA and CDR2 FQGNSA. The germline V and J ends were trimmed by 1 base and 5 bases, with 8 bases remaining between them. The CDR3 nucleotides read TGTGCCAGCAGCTTAGTGACACATACCGGGGAGCTGTTTTTT. Its translation: CASSLVTHTGELFF.

The genes are TRBV7-9 and TRBJ2-7; TRBD2 matches 8 bases. With V trimmed by 1 base and J by 4 bases, 0 bases remained unmatched. CDR3 size: 13 residues. Germline V gene sequence: CDR1 SEHNR, CDR2 FQNEAQ (reference sequence). The CDR3 bases are TGTGCCAGCAGCTTAGGCGGGGGGTACGAGCAGTACTTC. Its protein is CASSLGGGYEQYF.